The 29 T cell receptor beta chains below were found in one sample sequenced in a study of cytomegalovirus exposure and HLA in healthy donors. The PCR had 60 Vbeta and 13 Jbeta primers. Assay: immunoSEQ multiplex PCR; the TCRdb copy retains only in-frame clones and omits some. The table records some 130,000 clones, 70% to 80% of them present only once. What was sequenced was PBMCs. These receptors were obtained from a female donor in good health and CMV-seronegative.

The genes are TRBV6-1 and TRBJ2-2; 7 bases match TRBD2. Germline V gene lookup returns CDR1 MNHNS and CDR2 SASEGT. Losses at the gene ends were 11 bases for V and 0 bases for J; bases not matched to a gene: 3. The CDR3 totals 13 residues. This chain's CDR3 is CASAGANTGELFF. The CDR3 coding sequence is TGTGCCTCCGCGGGGGCGAACACCGGGGAGCTGTTTTTT.

This chain links TRBV7-2 with TRBJ2-7, with 9 bases identical to TRBD1. V trimming: 5 bases; J trimming: 7 bases; junction bases outside the gene matches: 9. This CDR3 has 14 amino acids. Looked up from germline, CDR1 is SGHTA and CDR2 is FQGNSA. CDR3 bases: TGTGCCAGCAGCCTTTGGGGACAGGGCAATGAGCAGTACTTC. This translates into CASSLWGQGNEQYF.

The genes are TRBV2 and TRBJ2-1, with a tentative D call TRBD2 (6 bases). Germline loops: CDR1 SNHLY, CDR2 FYNNEI. Trimming cost V 4 bases and J 0 bases, with 16 bases left between them. The CDR3 runs to 17 residues. CDR3 amino acids: CASSAHPLSGSYNEQFF. CDR3 sequence (DNA): TGTGCCAGCAGTGCCCACCCCCTTAGCGGCTCCTACAATGAGCAGTTCTTC.

This rearrangement joins TRBV28 to TRBJ2-5; D is unclear. Trimming left V 2 bases short and J 2 bases short, with 18 bases between. The CDR3 is 17 amino acids. Germline values: CDR1 MDHEN, CDR2 SYDVKM. The CDR3 DNA is TGTGCCAGCAGTTTACCCCCTGAGAGGCTAAATCAAGAGACCCAGTACTTC. Translation: CASSLPPERLNQETQYF.

V usage is TRBV11-1 and J usage is TRBJ1-1; 8 bases agree with TRBD1. Germline assignment: CDR1 SGHAT and CDR2 FQDESV (reference sequence). The CDR3 length is 15 residues. V lost 6 bases to trimming and J lost 6 bases; unmatched junction nucleotides: 12. CDR3 loop: CASRRNRGLEPEAFF. CDR3 bases: TGTGCCAGCAGGCGCAACAGGGGGTTGGAACCTGAAGCTTTCTTT.

The rearrangement joins TRBV10-3 to TRBJ2-3; TRBD2 is a possible D gene (6 bases). Germline values: CDR1 ENHRY, CDR2 SYGVKD. Trimming removed 3 bases from V and 4 bases from J, with 11 bases in between. This CDR3 is 14 amino acids long. This CDR3 is CAISEREDSDTQYF. DNA for the CDR3: TGTGCCATCAGTGAAAGGGAGGATTCAGATACGCAGTATTTT.

The sample holds one count of this clone. This rearrangement joins TRBV29-1 to TRBJ2-5; no clear D. CDR3 size: 11 residues. Deletions cut 4 bases from V and 1 base from J, with 4 bases between. Germline V lookup: CDR1 SQVTM, CDR2 ANQGSEA. CDR3 bases: TGCAGCGTTGCCAGCCAAGAGACCCAGTACTTC. Amino acid sequence: CSVASQETQYF.

The chain employs TRBV14 and TRBJ2-1; the D gene is possibly TRBD1 (6 bases). There are 16 residues in the CDR3. Deletions cut 4 bases from V and 0 bases from J, with 13 bases between. Germline V gives CDR1 SGHDN, CDR2 FVKESK. CDR3 bases: TGTGCCAGCAGCCCTTTGACAGGTACCTCCTACAATGAGCAGTTCTTC. Its protein product is CASSPLTGTSYNEQFF.

A few counts support this clone. CDR3 nucleotides: TGTGCCAGCAGCGTAGGGCCAGCGGGAGGAGATACGCAGTATTTT. As protein: CASSVGPAGGDTQYF. The V and J genes are TRBV9 and TRBJ2-3; 9 bases line up with TRBD2. From germline, CDR1 is SGDLS and CDR2 YYNGEE. Unmatched junction bases numbered 4, after V lost 0 bases and J lost 5 bases. The CDR3 contains 15 residues. The full variable domain, with the rest looked up from reference TRBV9 and TRBJ2-3, is DSGVTQTPKHLITATGQRVTLRCSPRSGDLSVYWYQQSLDQGLQFLIQYYNGEERAKGNILERFSAQQFPDLHSELNLSSLELGDSALYFCASSVGPAGGDTQYFGPGTRLTVL.

As DNA, the CDR3 is TGTGCCAGCTCAAGCCGGGAGACAGGGCGCAATGAGCAGTTCTTC. Protein product: CASSSRETGRNEQFF. This chain links TRBV18 with TRBJ2-1, with D perhaps matching TRBD1 (7 bases). Germline lookup yields CDR1 KGHSH and CDR2 LQKENI. The germline V and J ends were trimmed by 5 bases and 6 bases, with 17 bases remaining between them. This CDR3 is built from 15 residues.

The chain carries TRBV10-3 and TRBJ2-5, with TRBD2 matching over 9 bases. Germline values: CDR1 ENHRY, CDR2 SYGVKD. The CDR3 length is 14 residues. V shed 6 bases and J 4 bases; nucleotides not matched to a gene: 6. The CDR3 bases are TGTGCCATCAGGGCTAGCGGGGACGGAGAGACCCAGTACTTC. This gives the protein CAIRASGDGETQYF.

This clone was seen a single time. This chain links TRBV7-2 with TRBJ2-3; D ambiguous. CDR1 is SGHTA, CDR2 FQGNSA, per germline. The CDR3 sequence is 13 residues long. The V end was cut by 1 base, the J end by 4 bases, with 6 bases between. The CDR3 is CASSLGRSDTQYF. CDR3 bases: TGTGCCAGCAGCTTAGGGCGGTCAGATACGCAGTATTTT.

The chain links TRBV28 to TRBJ2-5, with 7 bases fitting TRBD1. The CDR3 totals 14 residues. The V gene's germline CDR1 is MDHEN and CDR2 SYDVKM. Trimming at V came to 10 bases and at J to 3 bases, leaving 11 bases not matched to a gene. The CDR3 coding sequence is TGTGCCACCACCGCCGACAGGGCCAAAGAGACCCAGTACTTC. Encoded protein: CATTADRAKETQYF.

The V gene is TRBV18, the J gene TRBJ2-1; TRBD1 might be the D (6 bases). Per germline, CDR1 KGHSH and CDR2 LQKENI. The V gene lost 3 bases and the J gene lost 12 bases, with 12 bases spanning the gap. There are 12 residues in the CDR3. For the CDR3, the DNA is TGTGCCAGCTCACCGAGGGGGAATACGCAGTTCTTC. It specifies CASSPRGNTQFF.

J is TRBJ2-5 and V is TRBV15; possibly TRBD1 for D (6 bases). The CDR3 loop spans 14 amino acids. CDR1 is LNHNV and CDR2 is YYDKDF in the germline V gene (reference sequence). V lost 6 bases and J lost 1, with 12 bases in between. CDR3 DNA: TGTGCCACCAGTATTGACAGGTTCCAAGAGACCCAGTACTTC. It encodes CATSIDRFQETQYF. Using reference TRBV15 and TRBJ2-5 for the parts outside the CDR3, the full variable domain is DAMVIQNPRYQVTQFGKPVTLSCSQTLNHNVMYWYQQKSSQAPKLLFHYYDKDFNNEADTPDNFQSRRPNTSFCFLDIRSPGLGDTAMYLCATSIDRFQETQYFGPGTRLLVL.

This clone was counted a few times. V is TRBV4-3 and J is TRBJ1-4; TRBD1 matches at 7 bases. V was pared by 1 base and J by 11 bases, with 10 bases of the junction left unmatched. The CDR3 is 15 amino acids. Germline V gives CDR1 LGHNA, CDR2 YSLEER. CDR3 in DNA: TGCGCCAGCAGCCAAGGAGGGACAGCCTGGGAGAAACTGTTTTTT. Translated: CASSQGGTAWEKLFF.

V gene TRBV11-3 combines with J gene TRBJ2-5; 10 nucleotides match TRBD2. Per germline, CDR1 SGHNT and CDR2 YENEEA. The ends lost 3 bases at V and 0 bases at J; junction bases unmatched: 4. This CDR3 has 16 amino acids. This CDR3 reads CASSFGLAVYQETQYF. For the CDR3, the DNA is TGTGCCAGCAGCTTCGGACTAGCGGTGTACCAAGAGACCCAGTACTTC.

The CDR3 region is CASSSPGLAGGPTDTQYF. For the CDR3, the DNA is TGTGCCAGCAGTAGCCCGGGACTAGCGGGGGGACCCACAGATACGCAGTATTTT. The chain joins TRBV28 to TRBJ2-3; TRBD2 aligns across 15 bases. This CDR3 contains 18 residues. V was clipped by 5 bases and J by 2 bases; unmatched bases: 8. Germline CDR1 MDHEN, CDR2 SYDVKM.

V usage is TRBV7-9 and J usage is TRBJ1-5; no clear D gene. This CDR3 has 16 amino acids. The V and J ends lost 5 bases and 4 bases respectively, with 18 bases between them. CDR1 and CDR2 (germline): SEHNR, FQNEAQ (reference sequence). CDR3 sequence (DNA): TGTGCCAGCAGCCCTGCGGGCCAGGCGGGGAATCAGCCCCAGCATTTT. Translation: CASSPAGQAGNQPQHF.

This chain uses TRBV28 with TRBJ1-2; D ambiguous. The germline gives CDR1 MDHEN, CDR2 SYDVKM. This CDR3 has 17 residues. V was trimmed by 2 bases and J by 0 bases, leaving 16 bases between them. The CDR3 loop is CASSLLLAVKANYGYTF. The CDR3, as DNA: TGTGCCAGCAGTTTACTCCTGGCGGTGAAGGCTAACTATGGCTACACCTTC.

The table lists this clone with a count of one. The rearrangement links TRBV9 to TRBJ2-5; the match to TRBD2 covers 11 bases. Germline V lookup: CDR1 SGDLS, CDR2 YYNGEE. The CDR3 has 15 residues. The trim removed 3 bases at V and 0 bases at J, leaving 1 base unmatched. The CDR3 DNA reads as TGTGCCAGCAGCGGGACTAGCGGGTACCAAGAGACCCAGTACTTC. It specifies CASSGTSGYQETQYF.

In DNA form, the CDR3 reads TGTGCCAGCAGCCTGGGGCCCACCAAGGGGCCCCAGCATTTT. Translating it yields CASSLGPTKGPQHF. This chain connects TRBV27 to TRBJ1-5, with D tentatively TRBD1 (5 bases). Germline loops: CDR1 MNHEY, CDR2 SMNVEV (reference sequence). Deletions cut 6 bases from V and 9 bases from J, with 18 bases between. This CDR3 contains 14 residues.

This chain uses TRBV27 with TRBJ2-7; D possibly corresponds to TRBD2 (6 bases). CDR1 and CDR2 (germline): MNHEY, SMNVEV (reference sequence). This CDR3 spans 15 amino acids. Trimming left V 5 bases short and J 1 base short, with 15 bases between. CDR3 sequence (DNA): TGTGCCAGCAGTCCCACGTGGGGGAGGTCCTACGAGCAGTACTTC. Protein: CASSPTWGRSYEQYF.

V gene TRBV6-5 combines with J gene TRBJ1-1; D is unclear. The V gene lost 4 bases and the J gene lost 5 bases, with 8 bases spanning the gap. Germline assignment: CDR1 MNHEY and CDR2 SVGAGI. The CDR3 covers 12 residues. CDR3 DNA sequence: TGTGCCAGCAGTTCCCAGCGGACTGAAGCTTTCTTT. Protein sequence: CASSSQRTEAFF.

The rearrangement links TRBV7-8 to TRBJ1-2, with 7 nucleotides matching TRBD1. The V gene end was trimmed by 4 bases and the J gene end by 0 bases; junction bases not matched to a gene: 8. The CDR3 length is 16 residues. Germline lookup yields CDR1 SGHVS and CDR2 FQNEAQ. The CDR3 loop is CASSSHRGPSNYGYTF. CDR3 coding DNA: TGTGCCAGCAGCTCCCACAGGGGCCCCTCTAACTATGGCTACACCTTC. The full variable domain, its missing parts supplied by reference TRBV7-8 and TRBJ1-2, is GAGVSQSPRYKVAKRGQDVALRCDPISGHVSLFWYQQALGQGPEFLTYFQNEAQLDKSGLPSDRFFAERPEGSVSTLKIQRTQQEDSAVYLCASSSHRGPSNYGYTFGSGTRLTVV.

This clone was observed a few times. The genes are TRBV7-8 and TRBJ2-1, with D hard to call. The V gene's germline CDR1 is SGHVS and CDR2 FQNEAQ. The CDR3 length is 15 residues. The V and J ends lost 2 bases and 0 bases respectively, with 8 bases between them. The CDR3 region has the DNA TGTGCCAGCAGCTTATTGATGAGCTCCTACAATGAGCAGTTCTTC. It encodes CASSLLMSSYNEQFF.

V usage is TRBV5-6 and J usage is TRBJ2-3; tentative D call: TRBD2 (6 bases). V shed 0 bases and J shed 10 bases, with 12 bases lying between them. This CDR3 contains 13 residues. Germline V gene sequence: CDR1 SGHDT, CDR2 YYEEEE. Written as DNA, the CDR3 is TGTGCCAGCAGCTTGGCCTCGGGGACTCCGCAGTATTTT. As protein: CASSLASGTPQYF.

The chain is built from TRBV29-1 and TRBJ1-4; TRBD1 agrees at 10 bases. The CDR3 contains 13 residues. CDR1 SQVTM and CDR2 ANQGSEA come from the germline V gene. The V and J ends lost 6 bases and 10 bases, in that order; junction bases with no gene match: 8. CDR3 in DNA: TGCAGCGTGGAGACAGGGGGCGAAGGAAAACTGTTTTTT. Its translation is CSVETGGEGKLFF.

The V gene is TRBV6-5, the J gene TRBJ2-1; D ambiguous. V lost 4 bases, J lost 0 bases, and 13 bases lay in between. Germline V gene data show CDR1 as MNHEY and CDR2 as SVGAGI. This CDR3 spans 16 amino acids. The CDR3 loop is CASSFRPGSSYNEQFF. Written as DNA, the CDR3 is TGTGCCAGCAGTTTCCGGCCAGGAAGCTCCTACAATGAGCAGTTCTTC.